The entry that follows covers one T cell receptor (beta chain) sequence. No antigen is known for it. MiXCR was run by TCRdb on the reads, yielding one entry per CDR3 protein. The table includes 550,000 to 700,000 distinct CDR3 sequences, roughly 42% detected once. The trim removed 0 bases at V and 7 bases at J, leaving 3 bases unmatched. The length of the CDR3 is 16 residues. Germline loops: CDR1 SEHNR, CDR2 FQNEAQ (reference sequence). This specimen belongs to a study of T cell repertoires in cytomegalovirus infection. Study-wide context: In public TCR beta signatures, there were indications of both CMV infection and matching HLA type.

The sequence was collected from a human donor in good health (CMV status not recorded). Some clones in this sample may be carry-over from other donors' samples. V is TRBV7-9 and J is TRBJ2-1; 13 nucleotides align to TRBD2. Sequenced material: cultured PBMCs, taken from culture after CMV antigen stimulation. The CDR3 sequence is CASSLATSGRENEQFF. Here the CDR3 DNA reads TGTGCCAGCAGCTTAGCCACTAGCGGGAGGGAGAATGAGCAGTTCTTC.